This T cell receptor beta chain stems from a study of T cells in Graves' hyperthyroidism and ophthalmopathy. Using RNA transcripts as the source, TCR beta CDR3 regions were amplified. First-round RT-PCR of the TCR CDR3 relied on the HTBI primer set. TCRdb recomputed calls from the multiplex PCR reads with MiXCR, one row per CDR3 protein. The sample lists about 420,000 distinct CDR3 sequences, around 14% occurring once. The CDR3 covers 15 residues. V was clipped by 5 bases and J by 3 bases; unmatched bases: 3. The germline V gene encodes CDR1 SEHNR and CDR2 FQNEAQ (reference sequence). A lack of ophthalmopathy progression within 18 months defined stable Graves' hyperthyroidism. This clonotype was counted only a few times.

Specimen: blood. The receptor comes from a woman between 18 and 30 years old with Graves' hyperthyroidism. The chain recombines TRBV7-9 with TRBJ2-1, with TRBD2 matching over 11 bases. The CDR3 coding sequence is TGTGCCAGCAGCCCGACTAGCGGGGACTACAATGAGCAGTTCTTC. It is translated as CASSPTSGDYNEQFF.